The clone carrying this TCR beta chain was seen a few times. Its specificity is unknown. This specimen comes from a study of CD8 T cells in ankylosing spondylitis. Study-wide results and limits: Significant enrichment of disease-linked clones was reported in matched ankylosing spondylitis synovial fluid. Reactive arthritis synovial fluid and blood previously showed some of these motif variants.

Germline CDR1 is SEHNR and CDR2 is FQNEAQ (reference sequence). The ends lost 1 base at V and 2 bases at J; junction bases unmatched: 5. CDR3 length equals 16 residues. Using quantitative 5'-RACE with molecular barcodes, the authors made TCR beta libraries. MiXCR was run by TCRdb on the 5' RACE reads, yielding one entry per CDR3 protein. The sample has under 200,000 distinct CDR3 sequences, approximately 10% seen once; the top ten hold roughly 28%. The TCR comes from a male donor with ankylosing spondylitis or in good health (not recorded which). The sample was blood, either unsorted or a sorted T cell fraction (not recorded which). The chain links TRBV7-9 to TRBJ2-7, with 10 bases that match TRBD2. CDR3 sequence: CASSLGGLAVTYEQYF. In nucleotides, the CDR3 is TGTGCCAGCAGCTTAGGAGGACTAGCGGTTACCTACGAGCAGTACTTC.